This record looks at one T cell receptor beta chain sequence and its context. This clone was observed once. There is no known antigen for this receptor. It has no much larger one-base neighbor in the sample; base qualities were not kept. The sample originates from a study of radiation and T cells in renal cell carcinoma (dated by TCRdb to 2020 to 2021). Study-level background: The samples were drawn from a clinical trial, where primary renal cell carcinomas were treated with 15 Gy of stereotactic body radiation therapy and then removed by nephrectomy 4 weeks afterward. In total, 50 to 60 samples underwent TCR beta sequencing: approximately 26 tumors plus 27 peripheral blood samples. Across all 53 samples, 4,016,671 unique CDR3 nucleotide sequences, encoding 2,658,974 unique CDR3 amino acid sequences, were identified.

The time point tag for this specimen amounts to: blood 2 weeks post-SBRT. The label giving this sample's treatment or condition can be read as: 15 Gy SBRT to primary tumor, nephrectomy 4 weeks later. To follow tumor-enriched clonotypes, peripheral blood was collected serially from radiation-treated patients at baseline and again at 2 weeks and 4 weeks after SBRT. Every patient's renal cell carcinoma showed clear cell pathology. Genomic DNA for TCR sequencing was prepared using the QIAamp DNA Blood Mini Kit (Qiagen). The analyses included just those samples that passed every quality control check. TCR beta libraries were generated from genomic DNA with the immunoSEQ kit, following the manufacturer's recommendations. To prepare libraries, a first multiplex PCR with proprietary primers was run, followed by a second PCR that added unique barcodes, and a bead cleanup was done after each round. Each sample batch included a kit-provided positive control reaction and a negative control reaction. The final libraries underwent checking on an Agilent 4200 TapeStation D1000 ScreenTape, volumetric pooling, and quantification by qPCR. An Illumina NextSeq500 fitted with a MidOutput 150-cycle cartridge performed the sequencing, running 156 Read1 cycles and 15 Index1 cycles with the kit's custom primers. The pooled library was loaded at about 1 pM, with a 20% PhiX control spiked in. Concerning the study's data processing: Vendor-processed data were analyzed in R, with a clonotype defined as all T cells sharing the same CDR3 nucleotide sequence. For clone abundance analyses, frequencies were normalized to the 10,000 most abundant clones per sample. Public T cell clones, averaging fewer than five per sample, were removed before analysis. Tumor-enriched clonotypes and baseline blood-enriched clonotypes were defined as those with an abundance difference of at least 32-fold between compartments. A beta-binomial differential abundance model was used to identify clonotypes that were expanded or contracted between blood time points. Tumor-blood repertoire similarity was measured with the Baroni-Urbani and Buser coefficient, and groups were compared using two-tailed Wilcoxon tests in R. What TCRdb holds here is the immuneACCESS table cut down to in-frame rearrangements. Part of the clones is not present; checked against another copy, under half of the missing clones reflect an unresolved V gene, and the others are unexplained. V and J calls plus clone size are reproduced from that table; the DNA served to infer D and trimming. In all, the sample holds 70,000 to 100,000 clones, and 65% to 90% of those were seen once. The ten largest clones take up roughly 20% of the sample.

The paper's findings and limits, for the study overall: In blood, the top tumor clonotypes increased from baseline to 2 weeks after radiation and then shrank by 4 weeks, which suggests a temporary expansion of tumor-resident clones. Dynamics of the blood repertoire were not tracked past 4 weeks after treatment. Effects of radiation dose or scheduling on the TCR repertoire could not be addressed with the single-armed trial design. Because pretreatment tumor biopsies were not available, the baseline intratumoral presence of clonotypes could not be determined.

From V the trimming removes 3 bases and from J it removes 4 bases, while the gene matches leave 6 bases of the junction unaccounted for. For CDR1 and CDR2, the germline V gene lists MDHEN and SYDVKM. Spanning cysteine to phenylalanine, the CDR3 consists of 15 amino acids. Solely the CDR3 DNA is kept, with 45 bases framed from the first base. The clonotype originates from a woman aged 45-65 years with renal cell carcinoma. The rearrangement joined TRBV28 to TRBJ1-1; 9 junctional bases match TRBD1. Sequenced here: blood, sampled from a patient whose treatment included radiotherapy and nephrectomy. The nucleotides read TGTGCCAGCAGTTTTTCAAGGGACAGGGCCACTGAAGCTTTCTTT. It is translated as CASSFSRDRATEAFF.